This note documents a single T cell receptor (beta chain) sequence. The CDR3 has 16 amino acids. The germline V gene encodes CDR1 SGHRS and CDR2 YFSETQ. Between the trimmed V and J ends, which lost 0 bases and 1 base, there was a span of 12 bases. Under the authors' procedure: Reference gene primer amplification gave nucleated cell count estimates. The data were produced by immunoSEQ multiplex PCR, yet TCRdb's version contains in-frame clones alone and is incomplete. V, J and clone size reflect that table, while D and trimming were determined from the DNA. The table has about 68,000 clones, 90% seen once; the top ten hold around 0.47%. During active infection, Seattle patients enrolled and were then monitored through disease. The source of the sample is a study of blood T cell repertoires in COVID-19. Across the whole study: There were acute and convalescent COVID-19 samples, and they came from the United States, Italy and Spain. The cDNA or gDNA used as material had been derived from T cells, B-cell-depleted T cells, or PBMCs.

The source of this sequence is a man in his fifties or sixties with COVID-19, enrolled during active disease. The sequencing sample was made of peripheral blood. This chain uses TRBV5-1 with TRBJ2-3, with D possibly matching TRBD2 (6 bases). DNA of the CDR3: TGCGCCAGCAGCTTGGCTAACGGGGGAGGCACAGATACGCAGTATTTT. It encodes CASSLANGGGTDTQYF.